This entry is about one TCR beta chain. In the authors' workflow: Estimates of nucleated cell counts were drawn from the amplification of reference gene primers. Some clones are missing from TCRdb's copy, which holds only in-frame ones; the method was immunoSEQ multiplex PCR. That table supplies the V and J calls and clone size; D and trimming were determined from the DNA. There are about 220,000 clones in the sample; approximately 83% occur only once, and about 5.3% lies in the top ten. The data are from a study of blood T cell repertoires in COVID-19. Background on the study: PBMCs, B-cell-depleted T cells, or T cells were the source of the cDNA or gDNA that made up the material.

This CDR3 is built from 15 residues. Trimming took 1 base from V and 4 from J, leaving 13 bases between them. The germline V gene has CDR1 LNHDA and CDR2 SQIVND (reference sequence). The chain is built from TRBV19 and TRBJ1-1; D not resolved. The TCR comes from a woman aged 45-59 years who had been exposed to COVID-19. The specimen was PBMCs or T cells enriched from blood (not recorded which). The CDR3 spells CASSIVGLPSTEAFF. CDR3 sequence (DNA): TGTGCCAGTAGTATAGTTGGACTGCCGTCCACTGAAGCTTTCTTT.